The 11 T cell receptor beta chains in this list originate from one sample, sequenced in a study of blood T cells in healthy people across ages. For the second PCR, which ran for about 6 to 11 cycles, a sample-barcoded 5' primer and a J-beta primer mix were used. One entry per CDR3 protein results from TCRdb running MiXCR on the 5' RACE reads. The sample holds over 700,000 distinct CDR3 sequences; 20% to 30% are singletons and the top ten take 9.4%. The sample was also reused in another study, on T cells of mothers and their children.

The source material was blood. The receptor set was obtained from a boy aged 10-17 years in good health.

This chain uses TRBV29-1 with TRBJ1-1, with no clear D. The CDR3 is made up of 13 amino acids. Trimming cost V 2 bases and J 5 bases, with 12 bases left between them. CDR1 is SQVTM and CDR2 is ANQGSEA in the germline V gene. The CDR3 reads CSVEPQEGTEAFF. As DNA, the CDR3 is TGCAGCGTTGAACCCCAGGAGGGAACTGAAGCTTTCTTT. The full variable domain, its missing parts supplied by reference TRBV29-1 and TRBJ1-1, is SAVISQKPSRDICQRGTSLTIQCQVDSQVTMMFWYRQQPGQSLTLIATANQGSEATYESGFVIDKFPISRPNLTFSTLTVSNMSPEDSSIYLCSVEPQEGTEAFFGQGTRLTVV.

This clonotype was observed a handful of times. This sequence joins TRBV29-1 and TRBJ2-5, with D possibly being TRBD1 (6 bases). Germline V lookup: CDR1 SQVTM, CDR2 ANQGSEA. V lost 6 bases to trimming and J lost 2 bases, with 13 bases between them. CDR3 size: 13 residues. This chain's CDR3 is CSVAGQYQETQYF. CDR3 bases: TGCAGCGTGGCCGGACAGTATCAAGAGACCCAGTACTTC.

The rearrangement links TRBV7-6 to TRBJ2-7, with 11 bases matching TRBD1. Germline V CDR1 and CDR2: SGHVS, FNYEAQ. CDR3 length: 14 amino acids. V was clipped by 5 bases and J by 7 bases; unmatched bases: 7. CDR3 protein: CASSGTGGPSEQYF. CDR3 nucleotides: TGTGCCAGCAGCGGGACAGGGGGTCCGAGTGAGCAGTACTTC.

This clonotype has just a few counts. The chain couples TRBV29-1 to TRBJ2-1; maybe TRBD2 (5 bases). CDR1 and CDR2 (germline): SQVTM, ANQGSEA. This CDR3 spans 13 amino acids. The V and J ends lost 6 bases and 5 bases respectively, with 14 bases between them. DNA for the CDR3: TGCAGCGTAGCGGCAAGGACCCACAATGAGCAGTTCTTC. Translation: CSVAARTHNEQFF.

The CDR3 bases are TGTGCCAGCAGCTTAATCGGGCAATGGGAGACCCAGTACTTC. This sequence encodes CASSLIGQWETQYF. The rearrangement joins TRBV11-2 to TRBJ2-5; D not resolved. The CDR3 contains 14 residues. Trimming took 2 bases from V and 5 from J, leaving 12 bases between them. Germline CDR1 reads SGHAT; CDR2 reads FQNNGV. Filled out from reference TRBV11-2 and TRBJ2-5, the complete variable domain reads EAGVAQSPRYKIIEKRQSVAFWCNPISGHATLYWYQQILGQGPKLLIQFQNNGVVDDSQLPKDRFSAERLKGVDSTLKIQPAKLEDSAVYLCASSLIGQWETQYFGPGTRLLVL.

The CDR3 DNA is TGTGCCAGCAGCCCCAGCTGGGGGTTGAACACCGGGGAGCTGTTTTTT. This gives the protein CASSPSWGLNTGELFF. The chain combines TRBV3-1 with TRBJ2-2; possibly TRBD1 or TRBD2 for D (5 bases each). The CDR3 loop spans 16 amino acids. V gave up 4 bases and J gave up 1 base, with 13 bases separating them. The germline CDR1 and CDR2 sequences are LGHDT and YNNKEL (reference sequence).

This clonotype has a count of ten or more. CDR3 nucleotide sequence: TGTGCCAGCAGCGGGGGCGGCGAGCAGTACTTC. Its translation is CASSGGGEQYF. The genes are TRBV12-3 or TRBV12-4 and TRBJ2-7; D may be TRBD1 or TRBD2 (6 bases each). This CDR3 spans 11 amino acids. V lost 6 bases to trimming and J lost 6 bases, with 9 bases between them.

The table lists this clonotype with a few counts. The chain links TRBV20-1 to TRBJ2-7, with D maybe TRBD2 (5 bases). In germline, CDR1 is DFQATT, CDR2 SNEGSKA (reference sequence). Trimming shortened V by 0 bases and J by 2 bases, and 11 bases separated the two germline ends. This CDR3 has 14 residues. The CDR3 here is CSARDIRGAYEQYF. For the CDR3, the DNA is TGCAGTGCTAGAGATATCCGGGGAGCCTACGAGCAGTACTTC.

This clonotype was seen a few times. The chain carries TRBV19 and TRBJ2-2; D possibly corresponds to TRBD1 (6 bases). The germline V and J ends were trimmed by 5 bases and 3 bases, with 10 bases remaining between them. The CDR3 length is 14 residues. Germline CDR1 is LNHDA and CDR2 is SQIVND (reference sequence). The CDR3 bases are TGTGCCAGTAGTGAGGACAGTTACACCGGGGAGCTGTTTTTT. Protein product: CASSEDSYTGELFF.

The gene calls are TRBV4-2 and TRBJ2-5, with 7 bases lining up with TRBD1. With the DNA end fitting TRBJ2-7 better, the J assignment may be wrong. The CDR3 is made up of 15 amino acids. Per the germline V gene, CDR1 is LGHNA and CDR2 is YNFKEQ. CDR3 DNA sequence: TGTGCCAGCAGCCAAGGAACAGGGGCTGGCTACGAGCAGTACTTC. Its protein is CASSQGTGAGYEQYF.

The chain recombines TRBV19 with TRBJ2-5; no definite D call. The J call is in doubt because the DNA end fits TRBJ2-1 better. Germline V gene data show CDR1 as LNHDA and CDR2 as SQIVND (reference sequence). The CDR3 is 13 amino acids. CDR3 residues: CASSPDWHNEQFF. CDR3 bases: TGTGCCAGTAGCCCAGACTGGCACAATGAGCAGTTCTTC.